This T cell receptor (beta chain) was sequenced for a study of CD8 T cells in ankylosing spondylitis. Study-level results: According to the report, clones linked to the disease were significantly enriched in matched synovial fluid samples taken from ankylosing spondylitis patients. Within peripheral blood, clones linked to disease were CD8+ and relatively rare. Characteristic, it appeared, of ankylosing spondylitis blood was a TCR beta motif of several highly homologous variants.

The CDR3 consists of 13 residues. The germline V gene has CDR1 SGDLS and CDR2 YYNGEE. Quantitative 5'-RACE with molecular barcodes generated TCR beta libraries. One entry per CDR3 protein results from TCRdb running MiXCR on the 5' RACE reads. The table has 35,000 to 50,000 distinct CDR3 sequences, 4% seen once; the top ten hold approximately 4%. Note on this clonotype: Its antigen is currently unknown. The junction departs from the called germline gene at one end, perhaps through a read error.

This TCR was sampled from a female donor with ankylosing spondylitis or in good health (not recorded which). The V gene is TRBV9, the J gene TRBJ2-7; D is uncertain. Sequencing input: blood, either unsorted or a sorted T cell fraction (not recorded which). CDR3 loop: CDSSLTNTDEQYF. CDR3 nucleotide sequence: TGTGACAGCAGCCTTACCAACACGGACGAGCAGTACTTC.